The source of this TCR beta chain is a study of T-cell memory formation after mild COVID-19 (dated by TCRdb to the early 2020s). Looking at the study overall: TCR sequence clusters from the two donors were found to be largely donor specific. In a couple of donors, T-cell clones that expanded and contracted after mild COVID-19 were followed by sequencing TCRalpha and TCRbeta repertoires longitudinally. Two young, previously healthy adult volunteers, one female and one male, were included in the cohort. Study-wide findings and limitations: Contracting CD4+ clones were found mainly in CM and EM memory subsets, while CD8+ clones were enriched in EMRA. The second-wave clones that peaked on day 37 were not confirmed to be SARS-CoV-2 specific. Only a couple of mild cases were covered by the study, and larger cohorts that include severe cases with pre-infection samples were considered necessary. From day 15 to 85, contracting clones showed balanced CD4/CD8 phenotypes, whereas a second wave of clones that expanded from day 15 to 37 leaned towards CD4+. Some responding clones were detected in pre-infection memory, which suggested that pre-existing cross-reactive memory T cells had joined the SARS-CoV-2 response.

TCRdb names Illumina NovaSeq 6000 as the instrument used. TCRalpha and TCRbeta cDNA libraries were built by 5'RACE with constant-segment primers, adding sample barcodes and unique molecular identifiers. RNA was extracted from every sample with Trizol reagent. Library amplification was performed in two PCR steps, and a second sample barcode and Illumina TruSeq adapters were introduced in the second step. Sequencing of libraries was performed on an Illumina NovaSeq with 2 x 150 bp paired-end reads. From the authors' description of their analysis: Demultiplexing of reads and collapsing into UMI-guided consensus sequences were performed with migec v1.2.7. Using mixcr v2.1.11, the UMI consensuses were aligned to TRA and TRB V and J templates and assembled into clonotypes. Clonotypes were classified as expanded or contracted when called significant by both edgeR and NoisET, with noise models trained on biological replicates. For edgeR calls, the thresholds were a false discovery rate-adjusted p below 0.01 and a log2 fold-change of 1. As an exploratory analysis of dynamics, PCA with hierarchical clustering was applied to max-normalized trajectories of the 1000 most abundant clonotypes. The CD4 or CD8 phenotype of responding clones was assigned using the separately sequenced CD4+ and CD8+ repertoires. TCRdb took the public reads, trimmed them with fastp at Q25, ran MiXCR for clone calling and kept in-frame beta chains. Each CDR3 protein appears once, grouped with its most common genes and DNA. TCRdb, rather than the study authors, made the V and J calls. The sample contains about 35,000 distinct CDR3 sequences, around a fifth of them found a single time. In total, the top ten clones hold over 1.5% of the sample.

This clonotype has a count of ten or more. No antigen is known for it. No base quality information exists; no much larger clone differs at one position. Ficoll-Paque density gradient centrifugation was the method used to isolate PBMCs. The CDR3 spans 13 residues, from the cysteine through the phenylalanine. The retained sequence is limited to the CDR3, 39 bases, with the frame set at the first base. Between the V and J ends, shortened by 1 base and 5 bases respectively, the junction contains 11 bases. CDR1 and CDR2, per the germline V gene, are SQVTM and ANQGSEA. The receptor chain draws on TRBV29-1 and TRBJ2-5; the D region possibly corresponds to TRBD2 (6 bases align). This clonotype was sampled from an adult who had mild COVID-19 (a few samples of this study predate the infection). The sample titles of this study are shuffled in the database, so cell type and time point are left out. Sequenced input: PBMCs or a T cell subset sorted from them (not recorded which). The nucleotide sequence is TGCAGCGTTGAAGTAGCGGTCGGCGAGACCCAGTACTTC. It codes for CSVEVAVGETQYF.